This T cell receptor (beta chain) was recovered during a study of blood T cell repertoires in COVID-19. As handled by the study authors: Counts of nucleated cells, estimated from reference gene primer amplification, were obtained. TCRdb keeps only in-frame clones here, not all; method: immunoSEQ multiplex PCR. V and J calls plus clone size are reproduced from that table; the DNA served to infer D and trimming. Of 250,000 to 350,000 clones listed, roughly 86% are singletons. The V and J ends lost 6 bases and 4 bases, in that order; junction bases with no gene match: 5. The CDR3 has 15 amino acids. Germline CDR1 is SEHNR and CDR2 is FQNEAQ (reference sequence).

Sequencing used peripheral blood. This TCR came from a woman younger than 45 who had recovered from COVID-19. V and J are TRBV7-9 and TRBJ2-3, with 12 bases matching TRBD2. This CDR3 reads CASSRLAGVADTQYF. As DNA, the CDR3 is TGTGCCAGCAGTCGACTAGCGGGAGTTGCAGATACGCAGTATTTT.